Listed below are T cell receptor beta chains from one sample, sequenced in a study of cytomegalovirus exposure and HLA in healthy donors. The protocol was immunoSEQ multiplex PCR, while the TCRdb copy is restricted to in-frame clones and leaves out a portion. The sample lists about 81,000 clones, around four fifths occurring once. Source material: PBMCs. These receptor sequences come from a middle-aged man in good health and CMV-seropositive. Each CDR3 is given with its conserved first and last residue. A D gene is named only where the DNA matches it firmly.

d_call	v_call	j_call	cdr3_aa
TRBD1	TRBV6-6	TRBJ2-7	CASSFRQGDEQYF
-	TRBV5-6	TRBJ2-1	CASSLRTAYNEQFF
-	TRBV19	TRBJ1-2	CASSIGGNGGYTF
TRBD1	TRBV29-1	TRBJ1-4	CSVAQTGPNEKLFF
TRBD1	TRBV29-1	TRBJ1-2	CSVDRDREVGYTF
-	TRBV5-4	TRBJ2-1	CASSPPGGSNYNEQFF
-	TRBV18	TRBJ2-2	CASSPPTMGNTGELFF
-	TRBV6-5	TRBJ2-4	CASRTWSGTKNIQYF
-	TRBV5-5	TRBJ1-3	CASAIDGVSGNTIYF
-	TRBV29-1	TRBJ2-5	CSVEGDGGETQYF
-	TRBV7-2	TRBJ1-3	CASSLQGRTGNTIYF
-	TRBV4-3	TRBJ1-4	CASSQDEAPDLNEKLFF
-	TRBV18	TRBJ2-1	CASSPSNEQFF
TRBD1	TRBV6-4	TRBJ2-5	CASSSAGGRTQYF
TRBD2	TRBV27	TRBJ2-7	CASSLAGVESYEQYF
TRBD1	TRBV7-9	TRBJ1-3	CASSSDRVVGNTIYF
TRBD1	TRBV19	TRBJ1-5	CASSKGQGVGRSNQPQHF
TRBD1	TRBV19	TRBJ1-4	CATSTGASPANEKLFF
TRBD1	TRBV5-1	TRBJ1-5	CASSLGPGQGVSNQPQHF
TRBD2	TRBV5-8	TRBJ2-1	CASSLEAGMLAGISYNEQFF
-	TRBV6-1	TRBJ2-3	CATFTDTQYF
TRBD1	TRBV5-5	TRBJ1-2	CASSTPRQGLYGYTF
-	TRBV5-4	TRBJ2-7	CASSPTGQGEQYF
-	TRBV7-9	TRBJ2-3	CASSQTGVSTDTQYF
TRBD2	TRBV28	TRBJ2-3	CASSPPSGLTDTQYF
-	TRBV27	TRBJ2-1	CASRITVVTGSNEQFF
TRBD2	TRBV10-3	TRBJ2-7	CAISELGSGRAHEQYF
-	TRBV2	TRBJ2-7	CASKGVPRGEQYF
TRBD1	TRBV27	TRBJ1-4	CASSSDRGNEKLFF
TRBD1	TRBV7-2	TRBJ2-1	CASSWTGYNEQFF
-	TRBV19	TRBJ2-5	CASSTKTGGGETQYF
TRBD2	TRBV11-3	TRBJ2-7	CASSSISGRHPDEQYF
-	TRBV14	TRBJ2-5	CASSRDAWTEQETQYF
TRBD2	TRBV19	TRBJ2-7	CASSIGTSGAYEQYF
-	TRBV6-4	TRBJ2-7	CASEGRDYEQYF
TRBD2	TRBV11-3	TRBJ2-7	CASSLDGTSGTYEQYF
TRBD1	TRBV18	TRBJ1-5	CASSPLNRGLSNQPQHF
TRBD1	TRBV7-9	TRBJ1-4	CASSRQGKRTNEKLFF
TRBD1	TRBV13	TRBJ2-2	CASARTGDPGELFF
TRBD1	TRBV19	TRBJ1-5	CASQLQGNQPQHF
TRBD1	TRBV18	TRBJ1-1	CASSPGTGGSFTEAFF
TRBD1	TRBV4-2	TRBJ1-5	CASSQDLGQSGQPQHF
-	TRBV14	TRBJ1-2	CASSQARYGYTF
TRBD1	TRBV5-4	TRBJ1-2	CASSMGQNGYTF
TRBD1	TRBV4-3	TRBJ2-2	CASKLAQDREGPPNTGELFF
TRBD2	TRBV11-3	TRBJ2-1	CASSTGTSGFNEQFF